The rows below give T cell receptor beta chains drawn from one sample of a study of graft-versus-host responses after intestinal transplantation. Produced via immunoSEQ multiplex PCR; TCRdb's table is partial and in-frame only. Seen here are approximately 99,000 clones, roughly 92% observed once, and the top ten hold less than 0.08%. Their antigens are not known. The sequenced sample was unstimulated CD8+ T cells sorted from spleen or lymph node cells, obtained before transplant. The receptors originated from a human donor who was the organ donor for an intestinal transplant. The CDR3 runs from the conserved cysteine through the conserved F or W. D genes are given only for firm matches. Not every row has a clone size; where given, it reads once, few, many or a size class.

D gene,V gene,J gene,clone size,CDR3 DNA,CDR3 protein
TRBD2,TRBV6-5,TRBJ2-3,.,TGTGCCAGCAGCCGACTAGCGGGAGGTGATACGCAGTATTTT,CASSRLAGGDTQYF
TRBD2,TRBV9,TRBJ2-7,.,TGTGCCAGCAGCCCGACTAGCGGGAATGCATACGAGCAGTACTTC,CASSPTSGNAYEQYF
.,TRBV30,TRBJ1-5,.,TGTGCCTGGAGTGCTAATCAGCCCCAGCATTTT,CAWSANQPQHF
.,TRBV5-4,TRBJ2-2,.,TGTGCCAGCAGCCAGGAGGACAACACCGGGGAGCTGTTTTTT,CASSQEDNTGELFF
TRBD2,TRBV5-4,TRBJ2-3,.,TGTGCCAGCAGCTTGTTTGGCGGGGGATCTAGCACAGATACGCAGTATTTT,CASSLFGGGSSTDTQYF
TRBD2,TRBV4-2,TRBJ2-5,.,TGTGCCAGCAGCCAGACCCCAATACTAGCGGGAGGTTTAATCGGAGAGACCCAGTACTTC,CASSQTPILAGGLIGETQYF
.,TRBV11-2,TRBJ2-5,once,TGTGCCAGCAGCTTTTACAGGGATAAACAAGAGACCCAGTACTTC,CASSFYRDKQETQYF
TRBD2,TRBV15,TRBJ2-1,.,TGTGCCTCTGGGGGGAGGGCCCTCTACAATGAGCAGTTCTTC,CASGGRALYNEQFF
.,TRBV27,TRBJ2-6,once,TGTGCCAGCAGTCCCCTGGGAGTCGAAGGGGCCAACGTCCTGACTTTC,CASSPLGVEGANVLTF
.,TRBV5-6,TRBJ2-2,.,TGTGCCAGCAGTTTTACTCTCCCCGGGGAGCTGTTTTTT,CASSFTLPGELFF
TRBD2,TRBV29-1,TRBJ2-7,.,TGCAGCGGGGGGGGTCCAGTTCCCTACGAGCAGTACTTC,CSGGGPVPYEQYF
.,TRBV9,TRBJ2-5,.,TGTGCCAGCAGCGTAGAGTCGCGGGGCCTGGGGGAGACCCAGTACTTC,CASSVESRGLGETQYF
.,TRBV5-4,TRBJ1-2,.,TGTGCCAGCAGCTTGGACGCAGGCTATGGCTACACCTTC,CASSLDAGYGYTF
TRBD2,TRBV7-6,TRBJ2-7,.,TGTGCCAGCAGCCCTAGCGGGAGTCGATATTTCATCTACGAGCAGTACTTC,CASSPSGSRYFIYEQYF
TRBD2,TRBV2,TRBJ2-2,.,TGTGCCAGCAGGCTTCGCGGCGGGAGAATGGACGGGGAGCTGTTTTTT,CASRLRGGRMDGELFF
.,TRBV7-9,TRBJ1-2,once,TGTGCCAGCAGCTTGGGAGGGGTTTCTGGCTACACCTTC,CASSLGGVSGYTF
.,TRBV6-5,TRBJ2-1,few,TGTGCCAGCAGGTACACTAATGAGCAGTTCTTC,CASRYTNEQFF
TRBD1,TRBV4-2,TRBJ2-3,.,TGTGCCAGCGACAACCCCGGGACAGGGGGCGAAGATACGCAGTATTTT,CASDNPGTGGEDTQYF
TRBD1,TRBV11-2,TRBJ2-7,.,TGTGCCAGCAGCCCACAGGGGTCCTACGAGCAGTACTTC,CASSPQGSYEQYF
TRBD1,TRBV5-4,TRBJ2-7,once,TGTGCCAGCAGCACCGACAGGGCCCACGAGCAGTACTTC,CASSTDRAHEQYF
TRBD2,TRBV28,TRBJ2-1,.,TGTGCCAGCAGTTTATGGGGGCGGGAGTACAATGAGCAGTTCTTC,CASSLWGREYNEQFF
TRBD2,TRBV6-1,TRBJ2-2,few,TGTGCCAGCAGTCTAGCGGACACCGGGGAGCTGTTTTTT,CASSLADTGELFF
.,TRBV7-8,TRBJ2-7,.,TGTGCCAGCACAAACTCCGCGGCCCGCCGGGACGAGCAGTACTTC,CASTNSAARRDEQYF
.,TRBV29-1,TRBJ2-7,.,TGCAGCGTTGAGGACGGGGAATACGAGCAGTACTTC,CSVEDGEYEQYF
.,TRBV15,TRBJ1-2,.,TGTGCCACCAGCAGAGATCATACTAGGGGGGGCTATGGCTACACCTTC,CATSRDHTRGGYGYTF
.,TRBV6-1,TRBJ1-4,.,TGTGCCAGCAGTGAAACAGGGTTACATGAAAAACTGTTTTTT,CASSETGLHEKLFF